This entry describes one T cell receptor beta chain. The data stem from a study of CD8+ T cells in alopecia areata. Overall study context: Treated patients swallowed 5 to 10 mg of oral tofacitinib twice daily.

Extracted RNA was reverse transcribed, and the resulting cDNA served as sequencing template. Repertoires were generated with immunoSEQ multiplex PCR, while TCRdb's copy carries only in-frame clones and drops some. The table lists roughly 200,000 clones, 63% of them singletons. Punch biopsies of lesional scalp, plus peripheral blood, were taken from alopecia areata patients. Both CD4+ and CD8+ T cells were separated by sorting PBMCs. This sample comprised CD4+ T cells sorted from blood, obtained at week 0. This receptor was obtained from a human donor with alopecia areata.

The CDR3 DNA sequence: TGTGCCAGCAGCCGCACCCGGGACAGGGGCTACGAGCAGTACTTC. Amino acids: CASSRTRDRGYEQYF. This chain uses TRBV7-2 with TRBJ2-7, with 10 bases identical to TRBD1. The germline V gene encodes CDR1 SGHTA and CDR2 FQGNSA. CDR3 length: 15 amino acids. The ends lost 5 bases at V and 3 bases at J; junction bases unmatched: 7.